This T cell receptor beta chain was captured by sequencing in a study of cytomegalovirus exposure and HLA in healthy donors. 60 Vbeta and 13 Jbeta primers were used in PCR. Libraries were prepared by immunoSEQ multiplex PCR; TCRdb keeps only in-frame clonotypes and omits some of them. The sample spans roughly 51,000 clones; the ten largest clones claim around 2%. The germline V and J ends were trimmed by 5 bases and 14 bases, with 19 bases remaining between them. Germline V gives CDR1 MNHEY, CDR2 SMNVEV (reference sequence). The CDR3 sequence is 14 residues long. Source material: PBMCs. The TCR was taken from a woman aged 35 to 49 in good health and CMV-seronegative. The V gene is TRBV27, the J gene TRBJ1-6; no reliable D call. CDR3 sequence: CASSRSPGEISLHF. In nucleotides, the CDR3 is TGTGCCAGCAGTAGGAGTCCCGGGGAAATATCCCTCCACTTT.